This T cell receptor (beta chain) emerged from a study of blood T cell repertoires in COVID-19. Study at large: Some COVID-19 samples were acute and others convalescent; all came from the United States, Italy and Spain. In each case, the material was cDNA or gDNA derived from T cells, B-cell-depleted T cells, or PBMCs.

The CDR3 length is 13 residues. Germline assignment: CDR1 SGHTA and CDR2 FQGTGA. Trimming removed 2 bases at V and 4 bases at J, with 8 bases between. Per the original methods: Reference gene primer amplification gave estimated nucleated cell counts. Method: immunoSEQ multiplex PCR; TCRdb's copy keeps in-frame clones and lacks some. The V and J calls and clone size were taken over from that table, and D and trimming were inferred from the DNA. This table holds roughly 52,000 clones, around 88% found once. The rearrangement uses TRBV7-3 and TRBJ2-5; a possible D gene is TRBD2 (6 bases). The clonotype originates from a woman older than 75 with acute or convalescent COVID-19. The specimen was peripheral blood. The CDR3 sequence is CASSLGGSETQYF. The DNA for the CDR3 is TGTGCCAGCAGCTTAGGGGGGTCAGAGACCCAGTACTTC.